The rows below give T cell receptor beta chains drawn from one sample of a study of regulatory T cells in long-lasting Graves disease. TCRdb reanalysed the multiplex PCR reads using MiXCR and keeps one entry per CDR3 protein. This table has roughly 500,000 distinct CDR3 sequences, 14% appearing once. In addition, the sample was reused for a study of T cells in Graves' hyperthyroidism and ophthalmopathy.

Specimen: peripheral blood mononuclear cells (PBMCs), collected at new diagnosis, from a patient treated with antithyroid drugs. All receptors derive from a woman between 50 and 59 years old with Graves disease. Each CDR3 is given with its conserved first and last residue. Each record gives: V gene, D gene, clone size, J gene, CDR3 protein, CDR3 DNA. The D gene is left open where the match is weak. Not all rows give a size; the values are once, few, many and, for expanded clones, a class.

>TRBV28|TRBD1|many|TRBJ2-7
CASSSPRQGFIYEQYF
TGTGCCAGCAGTTCCCCGAGACAGGGCTTCATCTACGAGCAGTACTTC
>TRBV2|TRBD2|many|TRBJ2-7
CASRGIAGGYEQYF
TGTGCCAGCAGAGGAATAGCGGGAGGATACGAGCAGTACTTC
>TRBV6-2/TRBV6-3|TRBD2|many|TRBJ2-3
CASSPGTSVTDTQYF
TGTGCCAGCAGCCCAGGGACTAGCGTCACAGATACGCAGTATTTT
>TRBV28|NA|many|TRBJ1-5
CASSLPGASNQPQHF
TGTGCCAGCAGTTTACCAGGGGCAAGCAATCAGCCCCAGCATTTT
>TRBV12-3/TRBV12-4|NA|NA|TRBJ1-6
CASSLGGVGSPLHF
TGTGCCAGCAGTTTAGGAGGGGTTGGATCACCCCTCCACTTT
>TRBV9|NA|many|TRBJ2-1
CASSVAGQDNEQFF
TGTGCCAGCAGCGTAGCGGGCCAGGACAATGAGCAGTTCTTC
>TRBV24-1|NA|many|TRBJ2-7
CATSTGYEQYF
TGTGCCACCAGTACAGGGTACGAGCAGTACTTC
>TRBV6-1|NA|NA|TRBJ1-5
CASSPGLGHQPQHF
TGTGCCAGCAGCCCGGGTCTCGGGCATCAGCCCCAGCATTTT
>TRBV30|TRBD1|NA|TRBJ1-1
CAWSVRLSDRMNTEAFF
TGTGCCTGGAGTGTACGTCTTTCGGACAGGATGAACACTGAAGCTTTCTTT
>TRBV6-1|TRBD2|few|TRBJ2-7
CASSPGRAQWTYEQYF
TGTGCCAGCAGTCCCGGGAGGGCCCAATGGACCTACGAGCAGTACTTC
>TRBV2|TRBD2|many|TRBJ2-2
CASKLGGRATGELFF
TGTGCCAGCAAGTTGGGCGGGAGGGCCACCGGGGAGCTGTTTTTT
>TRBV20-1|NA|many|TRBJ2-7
CSAMDPRDGTYEQYF
TGCAGTGCCATGGATCCGCGGGACGGCACCTACGAGCAGTACTTC
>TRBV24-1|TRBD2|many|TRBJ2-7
CATSGTTGTSGSYEQYF
TGTGCCACCAGTGGTACCACGGGGACTAGCGGGAGCTACGAGCAGTACTTC
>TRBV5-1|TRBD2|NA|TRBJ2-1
CASSLPGLAGVSEQFF
TGCGCCAGCAGCTTGCCGGGACTAGCGGGAGTTTCTGAGCAGTTCTTC
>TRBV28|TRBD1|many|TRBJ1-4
CASSSPGQGYEKLFF
TGTGCCAGCAGTTCCCCTGGACAGGGATATGAAAAACTGTTTTTT
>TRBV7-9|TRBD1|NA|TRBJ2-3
CASSLGETGGGTDTQYF
TGTGCCAGCAGCTTAGGAGAAACAGGGGGTGGCACAGATACGCAGTATTTT
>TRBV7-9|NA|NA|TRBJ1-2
CASSSSAGGYGYTF
TGTGCCAGCAGCTCTTCTGCCGGCGGCTATGGCTACACCTTC
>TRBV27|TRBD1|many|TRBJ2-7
CASSRPGTGVYEQYF
TGTGCCAGCAGTCGCCCCGGGACAGGGGTCTACGAGCAGTACTTC
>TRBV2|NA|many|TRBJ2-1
CASSGNRDNEQFF
TGTGCCAGCAGCGGAAACAGAGACAATGAGCAGTTCTTC
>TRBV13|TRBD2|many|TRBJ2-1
CASSQIAGGYNEQFF
TGTGCCAGCAGCCAGATAGCGGGAGGGTACAATGAGCAGTTCTTC
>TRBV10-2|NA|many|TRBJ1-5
CASSGQGLNQPQHF
TGCGCCAGCAGTGGTCAGGGTTTAAATCAGCCCCAGCATTTT
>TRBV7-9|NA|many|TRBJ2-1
CASSMGGSYNEQFF
TGTGCCAGCAGTATGGGGGGCTCCTACAATGAGCAGTTCTTC
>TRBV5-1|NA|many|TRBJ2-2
CASSLGGTLFDTGELFF
TGCGCCAGCAGCTTGGGCGGGACCCTCTTTGACACCGGGGAGCTGTTTTTT
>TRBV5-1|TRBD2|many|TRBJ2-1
CASRGGREGNEQFF
TGCGCCAGCCGGGGCGGGAGGGAAGGCAATGAGCAGTTCTTC
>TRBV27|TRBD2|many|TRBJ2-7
CASSQTSGIYEQYF
TGTGCCAGCAGTCAGACTAGCGGGATCTACGAGCAGTACTTC
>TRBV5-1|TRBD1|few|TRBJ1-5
CASSLVETGGNQPQHF
TGCGCCAGCAGCTTGGTTGAAACAGGGGGCAATCAGCCCCAGCATTTT
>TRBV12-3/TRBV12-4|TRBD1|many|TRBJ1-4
CASSGTGGAYEKLFF
TGTGCCAGCAGCGGGACAGGGGGCGCGTATGAAAAACTGTTTTTT
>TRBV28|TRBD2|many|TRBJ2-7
CASSLFSGVRYEQYF
TGTGCCAGCAGTTTATTTAGCGGGGTTCGGTACGAGCAGTACTTC
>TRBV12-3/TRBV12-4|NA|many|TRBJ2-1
CASSLSVDNEQFF
TGTGCCAGCAGTTTGTCCGTTGACAATGAGCAGTTCTTC
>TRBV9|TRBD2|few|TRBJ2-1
CASSVEGTSGWEQFF
TGTGCCAGCAGCGTAGAGGGTACTAGCGGGTGGGAGCAGTTCTTC
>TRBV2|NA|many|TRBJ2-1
CASSDSREQFF
TGTGCCAGCAGTGATAGCAGGGAGCAGTTCTTC
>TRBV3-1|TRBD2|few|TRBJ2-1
CASSQTSGTQFF
TGTGCCAGCAGCCAAACTAGCGGGACCCAGTTCTTC
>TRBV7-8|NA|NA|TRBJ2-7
CASSLAAGYEQYF
TGTGCCAGCAGCTTAGCGGCGGGGTACGAGCAGTACTTC
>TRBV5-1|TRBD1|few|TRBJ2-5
CASSLAYRGPQETQYF
TGCGCCAGCAGCTTGGCATACAGGGGTCCCCAGGAGACCCAGTACTTC
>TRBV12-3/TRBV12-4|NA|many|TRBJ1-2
CASSLWGLNYGYTF
TGTGCCAGCAGTTTATGGGGTTTGAACTATGGCTACACCTTC
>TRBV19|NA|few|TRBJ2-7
CASTQTGSYEQYF
TGTGCCAGTACCCAGACAGGATCCTACGAGCAGTACTTC
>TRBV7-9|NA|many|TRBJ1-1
CASTGRDTGEAFF
TGTGCCAGCACCGGACGGGACACTGGTGAAGCTTTCTTT
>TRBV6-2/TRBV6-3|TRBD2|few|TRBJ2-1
CASSYRLAGGPGEQFF
TGTGCCAGCAGTTACCGCCTAGCGGGAGGGCCGGGTGAGCAGTTCTTC
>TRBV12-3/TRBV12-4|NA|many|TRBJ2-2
CASSYALDTGELFF
TGTGCCAGCAGTTATGCCCTCGACACCGGGGAGCTGTTTTTT
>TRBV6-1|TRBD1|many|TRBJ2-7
CASRSPQTGVAYEQYF
TGTGCCAGCAGATCTCCCCAAACAGGGGTCGCCTACGAGCAGTACTTC
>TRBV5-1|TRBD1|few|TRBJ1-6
CASSLSGQGSNNSPLHF
TGCGCCAGCAGCTTGAGCGGACAGGGGTCAAATAATTCACCCCTCCACTTT
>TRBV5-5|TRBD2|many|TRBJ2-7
CASRSPGLAGLAYEQYF
TGTGCCAGCAGAAGTCCGGGACTAGCGGGTTTAGCCTACGAGCAGTACTTC